The clone carrying this TCR beta chain was counted a few times. Its target is not known. Germline V gene lookup returns CDR1 LNHNV and CDR2 YYDKDF (reference sequence). V gave up 3 bases and J gave up 4 bases, with 12 bases separating them. This CDR3 is 14 amino acids long. Using immunoSEQ multiplex PCR, the repertoire was profiled, and TCRdb retains in-frame clones only, with some absent. The table includes roughly 310,000 clones, over 75% detected once. The data belong to a study of cytomegalovirus exposure and HLA in healthy donors. Overall study findings and caveats: Altogether, more than 150 TCR beta chains were recorded as cytomegalovirus-associated. Researchers reported that a few CMV-associated chains were confirmed in vitro as CMV antigen-specific.

The TCR originated in a man aged 25-45 years in good health and CMV-seronegative. The chain carries TRBV15 and TRBJ1-2; D is uncertain. Sequenced input: PBMCs. The CDR3 DNA follows: TGTGCCACCAGCAGGCGATCTCTCCCCTATGGCTACACCTTC. Its translation is CATSRRSLPYGYTF.